This TCR beta chain was captured by sequencing in a study of identical twins (dated by TCRdb to about 2016). For the wider study: To test whether fetal clonotypes persist, the study used deep sequencing on TCR alpha and beta repertoires from monozygotic twins, unrelated adults of various ages, and cord blood. To rule out contamination, the twin experiments were replicated at different times with different library preparation protocols.

With respect to this clonotype: The target of this receptor is not known. No much larger clone exists at a distance of one base, and base qualities are not known.

What the work shows at the level of the full study, not this receptor alone: Conclusions relied on cross-sectional statistical analysis, since the same donors could not be followed over many years. Recombination models systematically underestimated out-of-frame TCR alpha sharing in monozygotic twins but agreed with sharing between unrelated individuals. In beta out-of-frame sequences, excess twin sharing was weaker, because having fewer shared sequences lowered the signal-to-noise ratio. Zero-insertion analyses could be partly confounded by invariant T cells such as MAIT and iNKT, though diverse VJ usage argued against such confounding for most clonotypes. Out-of-frame TCR alpha sequences shared between twins showed an excess of low generation-probability sequences compared with coincidental sharing between unrelated individuals. Fewer insertions were carried by abundant cord blood beta clonotypes; a weaker similar trend was observed in young adult naive repertoires, while no such trend was observed in memory repertoires.

Only healthy Caucasian donors were included. Three pairs of female monozygotic twins, all aged roughly 18 to 29 years, made up the twin cohort. CD4+ and CD8+ T cell populations were isolated with positive isolation kits from Invitrogen. Taken from cysteine to phenylalanine, the CDR3 has 15 residues. Just CDR3 DNA is preserved here, 45 bases in frame from base 1. Looking up the germline V gene yields CDR1 SGHTA and CDR2 FQGTGA. V is pruned by 0 bases and J by 3 bases, leaving 3 bases of the junction without a gene match. The library was obtained by 5' RACE. The sample was run on an Illumina HiSeq 2000. Template switching introduced a universal primer binding site; the final cDNA contained a unique molecular identifier, enabling accurate counting of TCR cDNA molecules. Specific primers in the conserved constant-segment region were used to synthesize first-strand cDNA for TCR alpha and beta chains. Each cDNA library was double barcoded, with a SMART-Mk sample barcode plus Illumina barcodes, to control for contamination. TruSeq adapter sequences along with Illumina sample barcodes were introduced in two successive PCR steps. TCR alpha and beta cDNA libraries were sequenced on the Illumina HiSeq platform with custom primers. Concerning the study's data processing: MiGEC was used to process raw reads and extract unique molecular identifiers, and MiXCR was used to find CDR3 positions. Recombination models were inferred per individual with the repgenHMM and IGoR tools using an EM algorithm. The analysis of shared clonotypes was done with the tcR package in R, with sharing normalized by the product of cloneset sizes. To study raw recombination free of thymic and clonal selection effects, out-of-frame nonproductive sequences were analyzed. TCRdb cleaned the public reads at Q25 with fastp, built clones with MiXCR and kept in-frame beta chains. Each record represents a unique CDR3 protein, reported with the most common genes and DNA among its rows. These V and J calls originate from TCRdb's pipeline instead of the authors' own analysis. For this sample there are roughly 230,000 distinct CDR3 sequences; around 8.8% appear just once. In total, the top ten clones hold less than 4% of the sample.

These data also formed part of another study, on yellow fever vaccine responses in identical twins. As that second paper reports: The authors reported that the T cell response to vaccination in identical twins appeared partly convergent and partly personalized. Focusing on identical twins, the study followed the T cell clones that responded to the vaccine, and did so with precision.

Sequencing was carried out using CD8+ T cells sorted from blood. The chain uses TRBV7-3 and TRBJ2-3, and TRBD1 aligns with 7 junction nucleotides. This clonotype was sampled from a young woman in good health. The nucleotides read TGTGCCAGCAGCTTAACAGGGGGCCTTACAGATACGCAGTATTTT. This sequence encodes CASSLTGGLTDTQYF.